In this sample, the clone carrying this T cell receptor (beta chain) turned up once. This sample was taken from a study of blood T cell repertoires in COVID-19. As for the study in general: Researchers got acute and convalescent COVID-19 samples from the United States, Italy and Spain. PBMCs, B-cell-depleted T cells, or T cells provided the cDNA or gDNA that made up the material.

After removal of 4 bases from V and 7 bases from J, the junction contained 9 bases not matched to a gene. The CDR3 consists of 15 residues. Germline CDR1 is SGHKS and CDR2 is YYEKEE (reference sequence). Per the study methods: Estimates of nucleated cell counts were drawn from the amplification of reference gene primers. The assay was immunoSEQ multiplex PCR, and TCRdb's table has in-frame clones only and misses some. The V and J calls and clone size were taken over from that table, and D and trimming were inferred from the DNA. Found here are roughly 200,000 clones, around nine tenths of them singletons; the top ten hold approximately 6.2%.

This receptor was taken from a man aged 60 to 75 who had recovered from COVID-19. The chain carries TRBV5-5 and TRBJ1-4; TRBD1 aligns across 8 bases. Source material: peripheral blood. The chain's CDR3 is CASSLIGTGSEKLFF. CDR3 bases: TGTGCCAGCAGCCTTATTGGGACAGGAAGTGAAAAACTGTTTTTT.